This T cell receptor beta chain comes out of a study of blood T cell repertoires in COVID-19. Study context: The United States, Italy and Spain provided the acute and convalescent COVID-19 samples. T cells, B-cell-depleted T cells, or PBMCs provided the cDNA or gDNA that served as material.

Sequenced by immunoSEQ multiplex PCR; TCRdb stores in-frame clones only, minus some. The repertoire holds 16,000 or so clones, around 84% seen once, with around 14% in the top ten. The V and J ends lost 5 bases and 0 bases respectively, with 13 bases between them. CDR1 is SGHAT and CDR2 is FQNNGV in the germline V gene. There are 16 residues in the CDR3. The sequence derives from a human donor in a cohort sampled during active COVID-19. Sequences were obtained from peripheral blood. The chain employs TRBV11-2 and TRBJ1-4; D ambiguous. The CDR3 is CASSAAEKATNEKLFF. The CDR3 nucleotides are TGTGCCAGCAGCGCAGCGGAGAAAGCAACTAATGAAAAACTGTTTTTT.